Listed below are T cell receptor beta chains from one sample, sequenced in a study of blood T cell repertoires in COVID-19. Clones were read by immunoSEQ multiplex PCR, and TCRdb kept only the in-frame ones, dropping some. The sample consists of 150,000 to 200,000 clones, roughly nine tenths of them appearing once. The sample was peripheral blood. All receptors derive from a woman aged 60-75 years with COVID-19, enrolled during active disease. The CDR3 runs from the conserved cysteine through the conserved F or W. A D gene is named only where the DNA matches it firmly. Clone sizes are given selectively: once, few, many, or a class where the clone is expanded.

J: TRBJ1-1
D: NA
V: TRBV5-6
size: NA
DNA: TGTGCCAGCAGCCTCGGACTGCCCACTGAAGCTTTCTTT
CDR3: CASSLGLPTEAFF

J: TRBJ1-4
D: NA
V: TRBV4-1
size: NA
DNA: TGCGCCAGCAGCCAACCCGACAGAATTAATGAAAAACTGTTTTTT
CDR3: CASSQPDRINEKLFF

J: TRBJ2-7
D: NA
V: TRBV12-1
size: NA
DNA: TGTGCCAGCAGCCAAGGACTAGCGGACTCCTACGAGCAGTACTTC
CDR3: CASSQGLADSYEQYF

J: TRBJ2-5
D: TRBD1
V: TRBV5-1
size: once
DNA: TGCGCCAGCAGCTTGTCTACAGGGGAAGAGACCCAGTACTTC
CDR3: CASSLSTGEETQYF

J: TRBJ2-1
D: TRBD2
V: TRBV6-5
size: NA
DNA: TGTGCCAGCAGCTCGACTAGCGGGAGATACAATGAGCAGTTCTTC
CDR3: CASSSTSGRYNEQFF

J: TRBJ1-2
D: NA
V: TRBV7-2
size: NA
DNA: TGTGCCAGCAGATTGGCTCGGGGGTTGTCCTACTATGGCTACACCTTC
CDR3: CASRLARGLSYYGYTF

J: TRBJ1-1
D: NA
V: TRBV10-1
size: NA
DNA: TGCGCCAGCAACGGGAACACTGAAGCTTTCTTT
CDR3: CASNGNTEAFF

J: TRBJ1-5
D: NA
V: TRBV28
size: NA
DNA: TGTGCCAGCAGATCGGTCGGTCAGCCCCAGCATTTT
CDR3: CASRSVGQPQHF

J: TRBJ2-4
D: TRBD1
V: TRBV28
size: few
DNA: TGTGCCAGCAGCTCTACAGGGGTTGGAATTCAGTACTTC
CDR3: CASSSTGVGIQYF

J: TRBJ1-4
D: TRBD1
V: TRBV19
size: few
DNA: TGTGCCAGTAGACTAGGGACAGGGAGGACCGAAAAACTGTTTTTT
CDR3: CASRLGTGRTEKLFF

J: TRBJ2-4
D: TRBD1
V: TRBV10-3
size: NA
DNA: TGTGCCATCAGTGAGTCGAGGACAGGGGGAGTTGTTGCCAAAAACATTCAGTACTTC
CDR3: CAISESRTGGVVAKNIQYF

J: TRBJ2-3
D: NA
V: TRBV19
size: once
DNA: TGTGCCAGTAAAGGGGGAGCTGGCACAGATACGCAGTATTTT
CDR3: CASKGGAGTDTQYF

J: TRBJ1-4
D: NA
V: TRBV27
size: NA
DNA: TGTGCCAGCAGTTTAACCGGGATAGGTGAAAAACTGTTTTTT
CDR3: CASSLTGIGEKLFF

J: TRBJ2-1
D: TRBD2
V: TRBV19
size: NA
DNA: TGTGCCAGTAGTTACGGGGAAGGACTAGTACGATGGAATGAGCAGTTCTTC
CDR3: CASSYGEGLVRWNEQFF

J: TRBJ2-7
D: TRBD2
V: TRBV5-4
size: NA
DNA: TGTGCCAGCAGCTCGGGACTAGCGAGAGCCGAGCAGTACTTC
CDR3: CASSSGLARAEQYF

J: TRBJ2-1
D: NA
V: TRBV21-1
size: NA
DNA: TGTGCCAGCAGCCCCAAGGGGACTAGCGGGATCTACAATGAGCAGTTCTTC
CDR3: CASSPKGTSGIYNEQFF

J: TRBJ2-7
D: TRBD1
V: TRBV24-1
size: NA
DNA: TGTGCCACCAGTGCCTCAGGGACAGCGCTCTCGCTACACTACGAGCAGTACTTC
CDR3: CATSASGTALSLHYEQYF

J: TRBJ2-7
D: NA
V: TRBV9
size: few
DNA: TGTGCCAGCAGCTCGAGGGACACCTACGAGCAGTACTTC
CDR3: CASSSRDTYEQYF

J: TRBJ2-7
D: TRBD2
V: TRBV9
size: NA
DNA: TGTGCCAGCAGCCCCCGACTAGCGGACTCACCTTACGAGCAGTACTTC
CDR3: CASSPRLADSPYEQYF

J: TRBJ2-1
D: NA
V: TRBV7-8
size: NA
DNA: TGTGCCAGCAGCTTAGGCGGTACAACTGAGCAGTTCTTC
CDR3: CASSLGGTTEQFF

J: TRBJ1-4
D: NA
V: TRBV6-5
size: once
DNA: TGTGCCAGCAGCCAGGGGTTTAATGAAAAACTGTTTTTT
CDR3: CASSQGFNEKLFF

J: TRBJ1-2
D: NA
V: TRBV27
size: NA
DNA: TGTGCCAGCAGTACAGGAGGGAGGAATGGCTACACCTTC
CDR3: CASSTGGRNGYTF

J: TRBJ1-6
D: TRBD1
V: TRBV27
size: NA
DNA: TGTGCCAGCAGTCCGGGACAGGTTCTTAATTCACCCCTCCACTTT
CDR3: CASSPGQVLNSPLHF

J: TRBJ1-2
D: TRBD1
V: TRBV4-1
size: NA
DNA: TGCGCCAGCACCCCGGGACAGGGAAAGTATGGCTACACCTTC
CDR3: CASTPGQGKYGYTF

J: TRBJ1-2
D: NA
V: TRBV3-1/TRBV3-2
size: NA
DNA: TGTGCCAGCAGCCAAGCAGGGGCTGGCTACACCTTC
CDR3: CASSQAGAGYTF

J: TRBJ2-1
D: TRBD1
V: TRBV4-3
size: NA
DNA: TGCGCCAGCAGCCAAGATCCACAGGGGAATGAGCAGTTCTTC
CDR3: CASSQDPQGNEQFF

J: TRBJ1-6
D: NA
V: TRBV18
size: NA
DNA: TGTGCCAGCTCAAGAGCGGCAGGAGATAATTCACCCCTCCACTTT
CDR3: CASSRAAGDNSPLHF

J: TRBJ2-1
D: TRBD2
V: TRBV19
size: NA
DNA: TGTGCCAGTACCTTTAGCGGGTGGTCCCTTCGGAATGAGCAGTTCTTC
CDR3: CASTFSGWSLRNEQFF

J: TRBJ1-1
D: TRBD1
V: TRBV7-3
size: NA
DNA: TGTGCCAGCAGCTTTGGGACAGGAACTGAAGCTTTCTTT
CDR3: CASSFGTGTEAFF

J: TRBJ2-5
D: NA
V: TRBV18
size: NA
DNA: TGTGCCAGCTCCCGCCGGATGGGGGAGGTCGGGGAGACCCAGTACTTC
CDR3: CASSRRMGEVGETQYF

J: TRBJ2-3
D: TRBD1
V: TRBV5-4
size: NA
DNA: TGTGCCAGCAGCCCCGACAGGGGGAAGACAGATACGCAGTATTTT
CDR3: CASSPDRGKTDTQYF

J: TRBJ1-2
D: NA
V: TRBV7-3
size: NA
DNA: TGTGCCAGCAGCTTATCAGGGGCGAGCTATGGCTACACCTTC
CDR3: CASSLSGASYGYTF

J: TRBJ1-1
D: TRBD1
V: TRBV7-6
size: NA
DNA: TGTGCCAGCAGCTTAGTCGACAGGGGAATGCCGAACACTGAAGCTTTCTTT
CDR3: CASSLVDRGMPNTEAFF

J: TRBJ1-5
D: NA
V: TRBV30
size: once
DNA: TGTGCCCTGGGCAGGCCGAATCAGCCCCAGCATTTT
CDR3: CALGRPNQPQHF

J: TRBJ2-7
D: NA
V: TRBV15
size: NA
DNA: TGTGCCACCAGCAGAGATCCCGCACAGCCCCAGGGGAGCGAGCAGTACTTC
CDR3: CATSRDPAQPQGSEQYF

J: TRBJ1-1
D: NA
V: TRBV24-1
size: NA
DNA: TGTGCCACCAGTGATTCCCAGTTATCTAACACTGAAGCTTTCTTT
CDR3: CATSDSQLSNTEAFF

J: TRBJ2-1
D: NA
V: TRBV3-1/TRBV3-2
size: NA
DNA: TGTGCCAGCAGCCAGAAAGCGACCTACAATGAGCAGTTCTTC
CDR3: CASSQKATYNEQFF

J: TRBJ2-2
D: TRBD2
V: TRBV29-1
size: NA
DNA: TGCAGCGTTAGTCCGTCTCTAGCGGGTGGATTTCGGGAGCTGTTTTTT
CDR3: CSVSPSLAGGFRELFF

J: TRBJ2-1
D: TRBD2
V: TRBV10-3
size: NA
DNA: TGTGCCACCACCGGGACTAGCGGGAGCTACAATGAGCAGTTCTTC
CDR3: CATTGTSGSYNEQFF

J: TRBJ2-1
D: NA
V: TRBV7-2
size: NA
DNA: TGTGCCAGCAGCTTAGAAGGGCTAGCCGCTAGCTCCTACAATGAGCAGTTCTTC
CDR3: CASSLEGLAASSYNEQFF

J: TRBJ1-6
D: NA
V: TRBV28
size: once
DNA: TGTGCCAGCAGTTTATTGACAGGTCTGGTTAATTCACCCCTCCACTTT
CDR3: CASSLLTGLVNSPLHF

J: TRBJ2-1
D: TRBD2
V: TRBV7-9
size: NA
DNA: TGTGCCAGCAGCCCTAGCCCGACTAGCGGGAGGAGAAATGAGCAGTTCTTC
CDR3: CASSPSPTSGRRNEQFF

J: TRBJ1-1
D: NA
V: TRBV18
size: NA
DNA: TGTGCCAGCCAGCAGTCGGGGGGCACTGAAGCTTTCTTT
CDR3: CASQQSGGTEAFF

J: TRBJ2-7
D: TRBD2
V: TRBV29-1
size: NA
DNA: TGCAGCGTGACGGGACTAGCAGCCGAGCAGTACTTC
CDR3: CSVTGLAAEQYF

J: TRBJ1-6
D: NA
V: TRBV2
size: NA
DNA: TGTGCCAGCAAGACAGACTCTAATTCGGCCCTCCACTTT
CDR3: CASKTDSNSALHF

J: TRBJ1-1
D: TRBD1
V: TRBV29-1
size: NA
DNA: TGCAGCGCGGGAAGGGGGCGGGTCATGAACACTGAAGCTTTCTTT
CDR3: CSAGRGRVMNTEAFF

J: TRBJ1-5
D: NA
V: TRBV7-2
size: NA
DNA: TGTGCCAGCAGCTTAGACAGATATAGCAATCAGCCCCAGCATTTT
CDR3: CASSLDRYSNQPQHF

J: TRBJ2-2
D: NA
V: TRBV7-2
size: NA
DNA: TGTGCCAGCAGCCCACGGACGGAGGGGAGGGGGGAGCTGTTTTTT
CDR3: CASSPRTEGRGELFF

J: TRBJ1-2
D: TRBD1
V: TRBV28
size: NA
DNA: TGTGCCAGCACCATACAGGGGGTGGGGGATAGGTATGGCTACACCTTC
CDR3: CASTIQGVGDRYGYTF

J: TRBJ2-1
D: TRBD2
V: TRBV18
size: once
DNA: TGTGCCAGCTCAACGGGACTAGCGGCACCCTACAATGAGCAGTTCTTC
CDR3: CASSTGLAAPYNEQFF

J: TRBJ1-5
D: NA
V: TRBV6-6
size: NA
DNA: TGTGCCAGCAGTTACTCAGGCGGGGTGGGCAATCAGCCCCAGCATTTT
CDR3: CASSYSGGVGNQPQHF

J: TRBJ2-2
D: TRBD2
V: TRBV10-3
size: NA
DNA: TGTGCCATCACTGGACTAGCGGGAGGGTTGTCGGCCGGGGAGCTGTTTTTT
CDR3: CAITGLAGGLSAGELFF

J: TRBJ2-7
D: NA
V: TRBV5-5
size: NA
DNA: TGTGCCAGCAGCTTGGGGCCGCGGGGCCCCCCAGTGAACGAGCAGTACTTC
CDR3: CASSLGPRGPPVNEQYF

J: TRBJ1-5
D: NA
V: TRBV7-8
size: NA
DNA: TGTGCCAGCAGCTTAGCGCTGGGGCAGCATCAGCCCCAGCATTTT
CDR3: CASSLALGQHQPQHF

J: TRBJ2-7
D: TRBD2
V: TRBV19
size: NA
DNA: TGTGCCAGTAGTATAGGACTAGCGTACGACGAGCAGTACTTC
CDR3: CASSIGLAYDEQYF